This note documents a single T cell receptor beta chain sequence. The record originates from a study of T cell clones after liver transplantation. V shed 4 bases, J shed 3 bases, and the junction held 6 bases outside the gene matches. CDR3 length: 15 residues. Germline CDR1 SGDLS, CDR2 YYNGEE. Clones were read by immunoSEQ multiplex PCR, and TCRdb kept only the in-frame ones, dropping some. The sample carries roughly 74,000 clones, about 80% recorded once. The TCR originated in a human donor who received a liver transplant. The J gene is TRBJ2-3, the V gene TRBV9; the match to TRBD1 covers 9 bases. Here the sequenced sample was CD4+ T cells from blood, taken before liver transplant. The CDR3 bases are TGTGCCAGCAGCCGACAGGGGGTTGGGACAGATACGCAGTATTTT. Amino acids: CASSRQGVGTDTQYF.